This TCR beta chain is drawn from a study of cytomegalovirus exposure and HLA in healthy donors. The PCR contained 60 Vbeta and 13 Jbeta primers. Here immunoSEQ multiplex PCR was the method, and the copy in TCRdb shows in-frame clones only, minus some. The repertoire includes about 140,000 clones, about 75% of them detected once, and approximately 1.8% sits in the top ten. Per germline, CDR1 SNHLY and CDR2 FYNNEI. The length of the CDR3 is 18 residues. The junction had 13 bases not matched to a gene; V was cut back by 4 bases and J by 4 bases. The receptor's source is a woman under 40 in good health and CMV-seronegative. The chain carries TRBV2 and TRBJ2-2, with 9 bases matching TRBD1. The sample taken for sequencing was PBMCs. As DNA, the CDR3 is TGTGCCAGCAGTGGGGGTTTCGGGGGACAGGGCAGCACCGGGGAGCTGTTTTTT. Amino acids: CASSGGFGGQGSTGELFF.